What follows is one T cell receptor beta chain and its context. CDR3 length equals 15 residues. The ends lost 5 bases at V and 6 bases at J; junction bases unmatched: 7. Germline loops: CDR1 SGHNT, CDR2 YYREEE (reference sequence). While infection was still active, Seattle patients were enrolled and then followed longitudinally. Study processing details: For nucleated cells, counts were estimated from reference gene primer amplification. Assay: immunoSEQ multiplex PCR; the TCRdb copy retains only in-frame clones and omits some. The V and J calls and the clone size are those of that table, but D and trimming were determined from the DNA. The profile covers about 340,000 clones, with approximately 86% appearing a single time and 7.1% taken by the ten largest. The record originates from a study of blood T cell repertoires in COVID-19. Study as a whole: T cells, B-cell-depleted T cells, or PBMCs provided the cDNA or gDNA that served as material.

Material for sequencing was peripheral blood. The rearrangement uses TRBV5-4 and TRBJ2-2; 10 nucleotides align to TRBD1. The sequence was obtained from a woman in her sixties or seventies with COVID-19, enrolled during active disease. CDR3 region: CASSSRDRGPGELFF. The CDR3 region has the DNA TGTGCCAGCAGTTCCCGGGACAGGGGACCCGGGGAGCTGTTTTTT.